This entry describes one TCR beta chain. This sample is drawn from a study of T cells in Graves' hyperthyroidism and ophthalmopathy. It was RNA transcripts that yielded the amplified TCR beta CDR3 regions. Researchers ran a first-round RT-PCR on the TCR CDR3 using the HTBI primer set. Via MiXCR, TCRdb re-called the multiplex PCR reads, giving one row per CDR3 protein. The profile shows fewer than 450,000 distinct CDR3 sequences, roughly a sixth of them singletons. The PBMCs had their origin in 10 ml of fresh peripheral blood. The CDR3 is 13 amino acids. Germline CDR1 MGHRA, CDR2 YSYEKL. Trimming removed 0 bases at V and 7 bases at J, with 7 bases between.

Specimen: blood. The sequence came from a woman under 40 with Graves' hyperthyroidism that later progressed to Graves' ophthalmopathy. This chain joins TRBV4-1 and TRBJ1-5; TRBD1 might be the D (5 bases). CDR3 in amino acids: CASSQDRGQPQHF. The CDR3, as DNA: TGCGCCAGCAGCCAAGATAGGGGACAGCCCCAGCATTTT.